These 9 T cell receptor beta chains came from one sample sequenced in a study of shared clonotypes between healthy human individuals. Measured with immunoSEQ multiplex PCR; TCRdb has only the in-frame clones, and not every one. The table has millions of clones, 85% to 95% seen once. The sample comprised naive CD4+ T cells sorted from blood. Subset of the sample: CD45RA+ positively selected. Receptors were obtained from a man aged 18 to 29 in good health.

In regard to this clone: Other DNA sequences in this specimen translate into the identical CDR3. The rearrangement uses TRBV11-2 and TRBJ2-7; D gene unclear. The CDR3 loop spans 13 amino acids. V was trimmed by 1 base and J by 3 bases, leaving 7 bases between them. Germline loops: CDR1 SGHAT, CDR2 FQNNGV. The CDR3 bases are TGTGCCAGCAGCTTAGGACGGATCTACGAGCAGTACTTC. It codes for CASSLGRIYEQYF.

The chain employs TRBV5-6 and TRBJ1-2, with D unclear. Looked up from germline, CDR1 is SGHDT and CDR2 is YYEEEE. V shed 4 bases and J shed 2 bases, with 9 bases lying between them. This CDR3 has 13 amino acids. In nucleotides, the CDR3 is TGTGCCAGCAGCGTAGGGAGGAACTATGGCTACACCTTC. Protein sequence: CASSVGRNYGYTF.

This sequence joins TRBV5-4 and TRBJ2-3; D ambiguous. With 5 bases removed from V and 2 bases from J, the gap between germline ends came to 15 bases. Germline lookup yields CDR1 SGHNT and CDR2 YYREEE (reference sequence). The CDR3 runs 15 residues. The DNA of the CDR3 is TGTGCCAGCAGACAAACTGGACCTGCCACAGATACGCAGTATTTT. It specifies CASRQTGPATDTQYF.

The chain joins TRBV7-6 to TRBJ1-3; maybe TRBD1 (5 bases). Trimming shortened V by 2 bases and J by 0 bases, and 11 bases separated the two germline ends. Per germline, CDR1 SGHVS and CDR2 FNYEAQ. The CDR3 is made up of 16 amino acids. The CDR3 protein is CASSLRGGDSGNTIYF. DNA of the CDR3: TGTGCCAGCAGCTTACGTGGAGGGGACTCTGGAAACACCATATATTTT.

The genes are TRBV11-2 and TRBJ2-1; 9 bases fit TRBD2. Germline loops: CDR1 SGHAT, CDR2 FQNNGV. The CDR3 length is 16 residues. The junction had 5 bases not matched to a gene; V was cut back by 1 base and J by 4 bases. This chain's CDR3 is CASSLVGLAGYNEQFF. The DNA of the CDR3 is TGTGCCAGCAGCTTAGTAGGGCTAGCGGGATACAATGAGCAGTTCTTC.

The rearrangement uses TRBV5-1 and TRBJ1-3, with 7 bases lining up with TRBD1. The CDR3 is 16 residues long. V shed 4 bases and J 0 bases; nucleotides not matched to a gene: 7. CDR1 and CDR2 from the germline V gene are SGHRS and YFSETQ. The CDR3 sequence is CASSLGGQLSGNTIYF. CDR3 nucleotides: TGCGCCAGCAGCCTCGGGGGACAGCTCTCTGGAAACACCATATATTTT. The complete variable domain, with remaining parts taken from reference TRBV5-1 and TRBJ1-3, reads KAGVTQTPRYLIKTRGQQVTLSCSPISGHRSVSWYQQTPGQGLQFLFEYFSETQRNKGNFPGRFSGRQFSNSRSEMNVSTLELGDSALYLCASSLGGQLSGNTIYFGEGSWLTVV.

This clone was seen a few times. CDR3 loop: CAWNRGSNTEAFF. The CDR3, as DNA: TGTGCCTGGAACAGGGGAAGTAACACTGAAGCTTTCTTT. The gene calls are TRBV30 and TRBJ1-1; TRBD1 matches 7 bases. Germline assignment: CDR1 GTSNPN and CDR2 SVGIG (reference sequence). Trimming cost V 4 bases and J 2 bases; bases outside gene matches: 4. The CDR3 covers 13 residues.

This clone has just one count. Other nucleotide sequences in the sample specify the same CDR3. The chain carries TRBV30 and TRBJ1-2; D remains unclear. Trimming shortened V by 4 bases and J by 2 bases, and 8 bases separated the two germline ends. Looked up from germline, CDR1 is GTSNPN and CDR2 is SVGIG (reference sequence). The CDR3 consists of 12 residues. The CDR3 region is CAWTWNNYGYTF. The CDR3 coding sequence is TGTGCCTGGACCTGGAACAACTATGGCTACACCTTC.

This clone was recorded only once. The chain uses TRBV12-5 and TRBJ2-1, with D maybe TRBD2 (6 bases). Germline CDR1 LGHNT, CDR2 FRNRAP. V lost 0 bases to trimming and J lost 8 bases, with 11 bases between them. CDR3 length: 14 residues. The CDR3 sequence: CASGLVPLADEQFF. The DNA of the CDR3 is TGTGCTAGTGGTTTGGTACCACTAGCCGATGAGCAGTTCTTC.